The clone carrying this TCR beta chain was observed many times. The antigen is undetermined. The data derive from a study of T cell repertoires in cytomegalovirus infection. TCRdb used MiXCR to reprocess the reads, holding one entry per CDR3 protein. The table includes hundreds of thousands of distinct CDR3 sequences, under 40% detected once. V was clipped by 2 bases and J by 3 bases, with 13 bases between them. Per germline, CDR1 SGHVS and CDR2 FQNEAQ. CDR3 length: 15 amino acids. The V gene is TRBV7-8, the J gene TRBJ1-1; D is uncertain. The sample here was cultured CD8+ T cells from PBMCs, taken from culture after CMV antigen stimulation. The receptor was isolated from a human donor in good health (CMV status not recorded). Some clones in this sample may be carry-over from other donors' samples. The CDR3 coding sequence is TGTGCCAGCAGCTTATATTTTGGGGAGTACACTGAAGCTTTCTTT. This codes for CASSLYFGEYTEAFF.